This entry concerns a single T cell receptor (beta chain). Its antigen is not known. The data derive from a study of response to subunit inactivated influenza vaccine. General study results and limits: Each seasonal influenza vaccination recruits few new T cells, the authors suggested.

V shed 1 base, J shed 9 bases, and the junction held 6 bases outside the gene matches. The CDR3 is made up of 14 amino acids. Germline assignment: CDR1 SGHVS and CDR2 FNYEAQ. TCRdb called the RT-PCR reads again in MiXCR, with one record for every CDR3 protein. This table has 590,000 or so distinct CDR3 sequences, 13% to 15% appearing once. This TCR came from a man aged 50-60 years who received an inactivated influenza vaccine. V usage is TRBV7-6 and J usage is TRBJ2-5; TRBD2 matches at 9 bases. Sample: PBMCs from blood, taken less than 15 days before vaccination. Here the CDR3 reads CASSLVREGMSQYF. CDR3 coding DNA: TGTGCCAGCAGCTTAGTGCGGGAGGGTATGTCCCAGTACTTC.